What follows are 27 T cell receptor beta chains derived from one specimen sequenced in a study of human T cells and chemical hapten exposure (dated by TCRdb to 2020 to 2023). This sample's time point label indicates: patch test 2, 6 weeks after DPC sensitization. Explained via the paper, the treatment or condition label denotes: therapeutic diphenylcyclopropenone sensitization with weekly scalp DPC. The library was obtained by RACE. Sequencing used a NextSeq 500. Using fastp at Q25 and MiXCR, TCRdb reprocessed the public reads and kept productive beta chains. All rows with the same CDR3 protein become a single entry with the most common DNA and genes. The sample data list more than 70,000 distinct CDR3 sequences, and roughly 11% of these were observed just once. 1.6% of the sample rests with the top ten. The sample in question was whole blood, obtained in connection with sensitization to the hapten diphenylcyclopropenone (DPC). These receptors came from a man between 18 and 29 years old with alopecia areata. Some clones in this sample may be carry-over from other donors' samples.

This clonotype was recorded a few times. The chain combines TRBV11-2 with TRBJ2-3; D remains ambiguous. Per germline, CDR1 SGHAT and CDR2 FQNNGV. This CDR3 is 14 amino acids long. Trimming cost V 5 bases and J 4 bases, with 13 bases left between them. In nucleotides, the CDR3 is TGTGCCAGCAGCCCCGTTCGGCTAGCAGATACGCAGTATTTT. Encoded protein: CASSPVRLADTQYF. Full variable domain (missing parts from reference TRBV11-2 and TRBJ2-3): EAGVAQSPRYKIIEKRQSVAFWCNPISGHATLYWYQQILGQGPKLLIQFQNNGVVDDSQLPKDRFSAERLKGVDSTLKIQPAKLEDSAVYLCASSPVRLADTQYFGPGTRLTVL.

In this sample, this clonotype turned up a few times. The chain couples TRBV9 to TRBJ1-2; no clear D gene. The germline CDR1 and CDR2 sequences are SGDLS and YYNGEE. The length of the CDR3 is 14 residues. Trimming shortened V by 4 bases and J by 1 base, and 11 bases separated the two germline ends. The CDR3 DNA reads as TGTGCCAGCAGCAGAGAGGGAGATAACTATGGCTACACCTTC. Translation: CASSREGDNYGYTF.

The J gene is TRBJ1-2, the V gene TRBV7-2; no reliable D call. V was trimmed by 5 bases and J by 4 bases, leaving 8 bases between them. The germline V gene has CDR1 SGHTA and CDR2 FQGNSA. CDR3 length: 12 amino acids. CDR3 protein: CASSPTPYGYTF. The CDR3 DNA sequence: TGTGCCAGCAGCCCGACCCCCTATGGCTACACCTTC.

The genes are TRBV6-5 and TRBJ2-1; D may be TRBD1 (5 bases). Looked up from germline, CDR1 is MNHEY and CDR2 is SVGAGI. This CDR3 comprises 16 residues. V shed 0 bases and J shed 9 bases, with 18 bases lying between them. CDR3 in amino acids: CASSYSHSAGLGEQFF. CDR3 DNA sequence: TGTGCCAGCAGTTACTCGCATTCGGCAGGGCTTGGTGAGCAGTTCTTC.

This clonotype was picked up a small number of times. This chain uses TRBV12-3 or TRBV12-4 with TRBJ1-1; 8 bases fit TRBD1. The CDR3 covers 19 residues. Trimming at V came to 5 bases and at J to 1 base, leaving 18 bases not matched to a gene. The CDR3 coding sequence is TGTGCCAGCAGTGCCCCGAGTTACAGGGGGGGTCGGAGGAACACTGAAGCTTTCTTT. Translated: CASSAPSYRGGRRNTEAFF.

In this sample, this clonotype turned up many times. The gene calls are TRBV7-8 and TRBJ2-3; D might be TRBD2 (7 bases). This CDR3 has 16 amino acids. The V end was cut by 7 bases, the J end by 5 bases, with 22 bases between. Germline CDR1 SGHVS, CDR2 FQNEAQ. The CDR3: CASTPTWGGHKDTQYF. The CDR3, as DNA: TGTGCCAGCACCCCCACTTGGGGGGGGCATAAAGATACGCAGTATTTT.

In this sample, this clonotype turned up a few times. This chain connects TRBV9 to TRBJ2-1; 12 bases match TRBD2. Germline V gene sequence: CDR1 SGDLS, CDR2 YYNGEE. V was clipped by 0 bases and J by 5 bases; unmatched bases: 6. The CDR3 extends over 17 amino acids. The CDR3: CASSVAWGLAGNNEQFF. The DNA of the CDR3 is TGTGCCAGCAGCGTAGCTTGGGGACTAGCGGGTAACAATGAGCAGTTCTTC.

Only a few counts were recorded for this clonotype. V gene TRBV21-1 combines with J gene TRBJ2-7; TRBD1 is the table's D call and was not checked against the DNA. TRBV21-1 is annotated as a pseudogene. This CDR3 has 15 residues. CDR3 region: CASEHPGQTSYEQYF. The CDR3 region has the DNA TGTGCCAGCGAACACCCGGGACAGACATCCTACGAGCAGTACTTC.

The chain combines TRBV7-7 with TRBJ2-5; D ambiguous. V was shortened by 2 bases and J by 4 bases, with 11 bases between the two germline ends. Germline CDR1 reads SSHAT; CDR2 reads FNYEAQ (reference sequence). The CDR3 is 14 amino acids. CDR3 amino acids: CASSLSRVRETQYF. The CDR3 DNA reads as TGTGCCAGCAGCTTAAGTCGAGTACGAGAGACCCAGTACTTC.

This clonotype has a count of ten or more. The chain recombines TRBV3-1 with TRBJ2-3; 10 bases are a match to TRBD2. The germline gives CDR1 LGHDT, CDR2 YNNKEL (reference sequence). Trimming at V came to 5 bases and at J to 3 bases, leaving 2 bases not matched to a gene. The length of the CDR3 is 14 residues. The DNA for the CDR3 is TGTGCCAGCAGCGGGACTAGCGAAACAGATACGCAGTATTTT. Translating gives CASSGTSETDTQYF.

This clonotype was detected only a few times. The chain has TRBV9 and TRBJ1-2; D gene ambiguous. CDR1 and CDR2 (germline): SGDLS, YYNGEE. This CDR3 contains 16 residues. The ends were cut back, 0 bases at V and 2 bases at J, with 14 bases in the middle. DNA for the CDR3: TGTGCCAGCAGCGTAGGGCGAGGGCTCCTCAACTATGGCTACACCTTC. Translating gives CASSVGRGLLNYGYTF.

This clonotype occurred many times. V is TRBV29-1 and J is TRBJ2-1; no definite D call. V was cut by 7 bases and J by 9 bases, with 10 bases left in between. CDR1 SQVTM and CDR2 ANQGSEA come from the germline V gene. This CDR3 is built from 10 residues. DNA for the CDR3: TGCAGCGGGCACATGGGTGAGCAGTTCTTC. This translates into CSGHMGEQFF.

This clonotype occurred many times. This chain uses TRBV7-9 with TRBJ1-5; 7 bases align to TRBD1. Germline V lookup: CDR1 SEHNR, CDR2 FQNEAQ (reference sequence). The V and J ends lost 5 bases and 1 base, in that order; junction bases with no gene match: 11. CDR3 length: 17 residues. CDR3 residues: CASSGVQGVWSNQPQHF. The CDR3 coding sequence is TGTGCCAGCAGCGGCGTGCAGGGGGTATGGAGCAATCAGCCCCAGCATTTT.

This clonotype has ten or more counts. This rearrangement joins TRBV9 to TRBJ2-5; no firm D call. CDR3 length: 13 residues. Germline assignment: CDR1 SGDLS and CDR2 YYNGEE. V was trimmed by 0 bases and J by 3 bases, leaving 6 bases between them. The CDR3 loop reads CASSVGPEETQYF. CDR3 coding DNA: TGTGCCAGCAGCGTAGGGCCAGAAGAGACCCAGTACTTC.

This chain links TRBV27 with TRBJ1-2, with 10 bases identical to TRBD1. This CDR3 has 15 amino acids. Losses at the gene ends were 2 bases for V and 2 bases for J; bases not matched to a gene: 2. CDR1 is MNHEY and CDR2 is SMNVEV in the germline V gene (reference sequence). The CDR3 reads CASSLTTGGNYGYTF. The CDR3 coding sequence is TGTGCCAGCAGTTTAACGACAGGGGGCAACTATGGCTACACCTTC.

The chain links TRBV18 to TRBJ2-2; D could derive from TRBD1 or TRBD2 (5 bases each). Germline-derived CDR1 and CDR2 are KGHSH and LQKENI. This CDR3 is 16 amino acids long. Trimming removed 6 bases from V and 2 bases from J, with 16 bases in between. As DNA, the CDR3 is TGTGCCAGCTCGCCGCCGGGACGGGAAAACACCGGGGAGCTGTTTTTT. Translation gives CASSPPGRENTGELFF.

In this sample, this clonotype turned up many times. This chain links TRBV7-9 with TRBJ2-7; TRBD1 is a possible D gene (5 bases). CDR1 is SEHNR, CDR2 FQNEAQ, per germline (reference sequence). V shed 1 base and J shed 2 bases, with 9 bases lying between them. This CDR3 has 14 residues. The CDR3 DNA reads TGTGCCAGCAGCTTAGAGGTGACAGCCTACGAGCAGTACTTC. It encodes CASSLEVTAYEQYF.

The chain recombines TRBV24-1 with TRBJ2-3, with 7 bases identical to TRBD1. V shed 5 bases, J shed 2 bases, and the junction held 6 bases outside the gene matches. CDR3 length: 15 residues. From germline, CDR1 is KGHDR and CDR2 SFDVKD. CDR3 sequence: CATSARTGVTDTQYF. CDR3 nucleotide sequence: TGTGCCACCAGTGCCAGGACAGGAGTCACAGATACGCAGTATTTT.

The chain couples TRBV4-3 to TRBJ2-3, with TRBD1 as a possible D gene (5 bases). The CDR3 has 14 amino acids. The V gene lost 0 bases and the J gene lost 3 bases, with 7 bases spanning the gap. Germline-derived CDR1 and CDR2 are LGHNA and YSLEER. DNA for the CDR3: TGCGCCAGCAGCCAAGATCGACAGACAGATACGCAGTATTTT. Residues: CASSQDRQTDTQYF.

This clonotype has more than one count but fewer than ten. This sequence joins TRBV20-1 and TRBJ2-7, with TRBD1 matching over 9 bases. This CDR3 has 13 amino acids. J gave up 7 bases and V 6 bases, and 10 bases lay outside the gene matches. Per germline, CDR1 DFQATT and CDR2 SNEGSKA (reference sequence). CDR3 amino acids: CSAQRDRDGEQYF. Written as DNA, the CDR3 is TGCAGTGCCCAACGGGACAGGGACGGGGAGCAGTACTTC.

The V and J genes are TRBV11-2 and TRBJ2-5; TRBD2 matches at 11 bases. The junction had 6 bases not matched to a gene; V was cut back by 5 bases and J by 4 bases. CDR1 and CDR2 (germline): SGHAT, FQNNGV. The CDR3 runs to 15 residues. This chain's CDR3 is CASSVPSGGLETQYF. In DNA form, the CDR3 reads TGTGCCAGCAGCGTACCTAGCGGGGGGTTAGAGACCCAGTACTTC.

The rearrangement uses TRBV3-1 and TRBJ2-5; TRBD2 matches at 14 bases. The ends lost 4 bases at V and 3 bases at J; junction bases unmatched: 4. Germline CDR1 and CDR2: LGHDT and YNNKEL (reference sequence). This CDR3 is 16 amino acids long. CDR3 sequence (DNA): TGTGCCAGCAGCCGAGGGACTAGCGGGGGCGAAGAGACCCAGTACTTC. Its protein product is CASSRGTSGGEETQYF.

This clonotype showed up just a few times. The chain's CDR3 is CASSSRDRLTYEQYF. The CDR3 region has the DNA TGTGCCAGCAGCTCCCGGGACAGGCTTACCTACGAGCAGTACTTC. V usage is TRBV11-2 and J usage is TRBJ2-7; 8 bases are shared with TRBD1. With V trimmed by 4 bases and J by 2 bases, 7 bases remained unmatched. CDR1 is SGHAT, CDR2 FQNNGV, per germline. The CDR3 sequence is 15 residues long.

This clonotype was detected only a few times. This chain joins TRBV24-1 and TRBJ2-3; 7 bases fit TRBD1. J was trimmed by 5 bases and V by 2 bases; bases with no gene match: 0. Germline-derived CDR1 and CDR2 are KGHDR and SFDVKD. This CDR3 contains 13 residues. CDR3: CATSDYRGDTQYF. In DNA, the CDR3 is TGTGCCACCAGTGATTACAGGGGAGATACGCAGTATTTT.

Ten or more counts support this clonotype. This rearrangement joins TRBV28 to TRBJ2-6, with D tentatively TRBD1 (6 bases). The CDR3 is 15 residues long. V lost 6 bases, J lost 0 bases, and 9 bases lay in between. In germline, CDR1 is MDHEN, CDR2 SYDVKM. In nucleotides, the CDR3 is TGTGCCAGCAGCTACAGGGACTCTGGGGCCAACGTCCTGACTTTC. Translating it yields CASSYRDSGANVLTF. Combining the CDR3 with reference TRBV28 and TRBJ2-6 gives the whole variable domain DVKVTQSSRYLVKRTGEKVFLECVQDMDHENMFWYRQDPGLGLRLIYFSYDVKMKEKGDIPEGYSVSREKKERFSLILESASTNQTSMYLCASSYRDSGANVLTFGAGSRLTVL.

The chain has TRBV7-8 and TRBJ2-7, with D unresolved. The V gene's germline CDR1 is SGHVS and CDR2 FQNEAQ. CDR3 length: 14 amino acids. This chain's CDR3 is CANSLESGPYEQYV. CDR3 bases: TGTGCCAACAGCTTAGAGTCGGGCCCCTACGAGCAGTACGTC.

This chain uses TRBV6-2 or TRBV6-3 with TRBJ2-7, with 8 bases lining up with TRBD2. V gave up 3 bases and J gave up 0 bases; unmatched junction bases: 4. The CDR3 spans 15 residues. The germline gives CDR1 MNHEY, CDR2 SVGEGT. CDR3 DNA sequence: TGTGCCAGCAGTTATGCGGGGACTAGCTCCTACGAGCAGTACTTC. Translating gives CASSYAGTSSYEQYF.